This T cell receptor (beta chain) was captured by sequencing in a study of cytotoxic CD8 clonotypes in ibrutinib-treated CLL. Sequencing used immunoSEQ multiplex PCR; TCRdb keeps in-frame clones, though not all of them. The sample includes about 68,000 clones, about 84% of them seen just once. Germline lookup yields CDR1 ENHRY and CDR2 SYGVKD. The CDR3 is made up of 13 amino acids. V was trimmed by 7 bases and J by 0 bases, leaving 9 bases between them. Regarding this clone: The antigen remains undetermined.

General study points: Clonality rose at ibrutinib response, held steady in sustained remission, and fell toward baseline at progression. Public clonotypes occurred uncommonly; on treatment, they contracted or remained stable. Clonality was higher at baseline than in age-matched healthy donors and tracked circulating CD8+ T-cell counts.

The sample in question was PBMCs, obtained at disease progression, from a patient treated with ibrutinib. The receptor was isolated from a human donor with chronic lymphocytic leukemia. The chain has TRBV10-3 and TRBJ1-2; no clear D gene. CDR3 amino acids: CAINTGTNYGYTF. CDR3 DNA: TGTGCCATCAACACGGGGACTAACTATGGCTACACCTTC.